What follows are 22 T cell receptor beta chains derived from one specimen sequenced in a study of post-analysis software for immune sequencing data. Study observations and caveats: Five or six TRBV segments, TRBV5-6, TRBV5-1 and TRBV20-1 among them, were found more frequent in patients than controls.

No antigen has been identified for these receptors. Built from TCR beta cDNA, the libraries had unique molecular identifiers in them. MiXCR, run by TCRdb on the PCR reads, gives a single entry per CDR3 protein. The sample has about 540,000 distinct CDR3 sequences, roughly 34% seen once. Input material: blood. The receptors shown here come from a girl aged 2-17 years with multiple sclerosis.

The table lists this clonotype with a few counts. This sequence joins TRBV7-6 and TRBJ1-2; D may be TRBD1 (5 bases). Germline V gene sequence: CDR1 SGHVS, CDR2 FNYEAQ. V lost 11 bases and J lost 6, with 13 bases in between. The CDR3 contains 11 residues. The CDR3 region has the DNA TGTGCCGGTCAGTCGGGGGATGGCTACACCTTC. It yields the protein CAGQSGDGYTF.

This clonotype was picked up a small number of times. The chain couples TRBV12-3 or TRBV12-4 to TRBJ2-7; TRBD1 matches 7 bases. This CDR3 is built from 14 residues. V was pared by 3 bases and J by 2 bases, with 4 bases of the junction left unmatched. Here the CDR3 reads CASSFVQGAYEQYF. The CDR3 nucleotides read TGTGCCAGCAGTTTTGTGCAGGGGGCCTACGAGCAGTACTTC.

The rearrangement links TRBV20-1 to TRBJ1-4; no definite D call. With 3 bases removed from V and 5 bases from J, the gap between germline ends came to 19 bases. The CDR3 totals 16 residues. CDR1 and CDR2 (germline): DFQATT, SNEGSKA (reference sequence). The CDR3 sequence: CSASDSRTSTNEKLFF. DNA of the CDR3: TGCAGTGCTAGTGATAGTCGGACCTCCACAAATGAAAAACTGTTTTTT.

The chain links TRBV29-1 to TRBJ2-4, with 8 bases identical to TRBD1. The germline CDR1 and CDR2 sequences are SQVTM and ANQGSEA. V shed 1 base, J shed 6 bases, and the junction held 5 bases outside the gene matches. This CDR3 has 14 residues. The CDR3 protein is CSVEGQGIRNIQYF. Written as DNA, the CDR3 is TGCAGCGTTGAAGGACAGGGGATTCGAAACATTCAGTACTTC.

CDR3 in DNA: TGTGCCAGCAGTTCCACGACCGGGACTAGCGGTGAGACCCAGTACTTC. Translating it yields CASSSTTGTSGETQYF. J is TRBJ2-5 and V is TRBV2; 11 bases match TRBD2. V shed 5 bases, J shed 5 bases, and the junction held 10 bases outside the gene matches. CDR3 size: 16 residues. Per germline, CDR1 SNHLY and CDR2 FYNNEI.

The rearrangement uses TRBV19 and TRBJ1-1, with 7 bases that match TRBD1. This CDR3 is built from 12 residues. Trimming removed 11 bases from V and 4 bases from J; junction bases left unmatched: 7. The germline V gene has CDR1 LNHDA and CDR2 SQIVND (reference sequence). CDR3 residues: CAVGQVGTEAFF. The DNA of the CDR3 is TGTGCCGTAGGACAGGTCGGCACTGAAGCTTTCTTT.

The chain couples TRBV12-3 or TRBV12-4 to TRBJ2-7, with TRBD1 identical over 10 bases. V shed 5 bases and J 5 bases; nucleotides not matched to a gene: 6. The CDR3 sequence is 14 residues long. The CDR3 here is CASSLRDRGHEQYF. As DNA, the CDR3 is TGTGCCAGCAGTCTCCGGGACAGGGGCCACGAGCAGTACTTC.

This clonotype was counted between two and nine times. This sequence joins TRBV27 and TRBJ1-2; 9 bases agree with TRBD1. Trimming cost V 5 bases and J 8 bases; bases outside gene matches: 6. The CDR3 extends over 13 amino acids. Germline V gene lookup returns CDR1 MNHEY and CDR2 SMNVEV (reference sequence). CDR3: CASSTSTGGGYTF. CDR3 DNA sequence: TGTGCCAGCAGTACCTCGACAGGGGGAGGCTACACCTTC.

The chain recombines TRBV4-1 with TRBJ2-3, with TRBD2 matching over 7 bases. CDR3 length: 18 amino acids. V lost 0 bases to trimming and J lost 5 bases; unmatched junction nucleotides: 14. The germline V gene has CDR1 MGHRA and CDR2 YSYEKL. The CDR3 reads CASSQDLKAGPRVDTQYF. The DNA of the CDR3 is TGCGCCAGCAGCCAAGATCTAAAAGCGGGGCCTAGGGTAGATACGCAGTATTTT.

This clonotype was observed a handful of times. The gene calls are TRBV5-6 and TRBJ1-5; 10 bases fit TRBD1. The CDR3 has 15 amino acids. With 2 bases clipped from V and 6 bases from J, the junction kept 5 bases outside the gene matches. Germline CDR1 and CDR2: SGHDT and YYEEEE. CDR3 residues: CASSLGTGVVQPQHF. The CDR3 DNA reads as TGTGCCAGCAGCTTAGGGACAGGGGTGGTTCAGCCCCAGCATTTT.

This clonotype has only a few counts. The V call is TRBV3-1, the J call TRBJ2-7, with 11 bases lining up with TRBD2. This CDR3 spans 14 amino acids. CDR1 and CDR2 from the germline V gene are LGHDT and YNNKEL (reference sequence). With 3 bases clipped from V and 4 bases from J, the junction kept 2 bases outside the gene matches. Here the CDR3 reads CASSQTSGEYEQYF. CDR3 coding DNA: TGTGCCAGCAGCCAGACTAGCGGGGAATACGAGCAGTACTTC.

V gene TRBV7-9 combines with J gene TRBJ1-1, with D possibly being TRBD1 (5 bases). The CDR3 totals 14 residues. V was clipped by 5 bases and J by 5 bases, with 15 bases between them. CDR1 is SEHNR and CDR2 is FQNEAQ in the germline V gene (reference sequence). CDR3 nucleotide sequence: TGTGCCAGCAGCGCCTCAGGGTCAATGACTGAAGCTTTCTTT. Amino acid sequence: CASSASGSMTEAFF.

This clonotype turned up a few times. The genes are TRBV18 and TRBJ2-5; possible D gene TRBD1, 5 bases. The CDR3 contains 15 residues. Germline CDR1 KGHSH, CDR2 LQKENI. Trimming shortened V by 3 bases and J by 3 bases, and 14 bases separated the two germline ends. The CDR3 loop is CASSPPERQKETQYF. CDR3 coding DNA: TGTGCCAGCTCACCCCCTGAACGACAGAAAGAGACCCAGTACTTC.

With respect to this clonotype: Because the CDR3 is missing its conserved closing phenylalanine or tryptophan, this is likely a read error. CDR3 bases: TGTGCCAGCAGTCAAGGACTAGCGGGGTCAGATACGCAGTATTTA. It codes for CASSQGLAGSDTQYL. The chain recombines TRBV27 with TRBJ2-3, with 12 bases that match TRBD2. After removal of 5 bases from V and 4 bases from J, the junction contained 4 bases not matched to a gene. The germline CDR1 and CDR2 sequences are MNHEY and SMNVEV (reference sequence). The CDR3 is 15 residues long.

This clonotype was counted ten times or more. The genes are TRBV29-1 and TRBJ2-5; no reliable D call. There are 11 residues in the CDR3. Trimming stripped 1 base from V and 3 bases from J, with 3 bases between. Germline V lookup: CDR1 SQVTM, CDR2 ANQGSEA. CDR3 amino acids: CSVEGKETQYF. CDR3 in DNA: TGCAGCGTTGAAGGGAAAGAGACCCAGTACTTC.

The rearrangement uses TRBV10-3 and TRBJ2-5, with D perhaps being TRBD1 or TRBD2 (5 bases each). Trimming stripped 0 bases from V and 13 bases from J, with 15 bases between. Looked up from germline, CDR1 is ENHRY and CDR2 is SYGVKD. This CDR3 comprises 13 residues. The chain's CDR3 is CAISESGRGYPYF. For the CDR3, the DNA is TGTGCCATCAGTGAGTCCGGACGGGGCTATCCGTACTTC.

This clonotype was recorded many times. The rearrangement joins TRBV7-2 to TRBJ2-5; TRBD2 agrees at 9 bases. There are 14 residues in the CDR3. J was trimmed by 5 bases and V by 5 bases; bases with no gene match: 6. CDR1 is SGHTA and CDR2 is FQGNSA in the germline V gene. The CDR3 coding sequence is TGTGCCAGCAGCCAGGGACTAGCAGGGGAGACCCAGTACTTC. Its translation: CASSQGLAGETQYF.

J is TRBJ1-3 and V is TRBV20-1, with a weak D call TRBD1 (5 bases). The CDR3 has 11 amino acids. CDR1 and CDR2 from the germline V gene are DFQATT and SNEGSKA (reference sequence). Trimming pared 3 bases from V and 11 bases from J, leaving 11 bases between. The CDR3 is CSARGQGPIYF. CDR3 coding DNA: TGCAGTGCTAGGGGCCAGGGACCCATATATTTT.

The gene calls are TRBV29-1 and TRBJ2-2; TRBD1 matches at 8 bases. J lost 7 bases, V lost 0 bases, and 10 bases had no gene match. This CDR3 contains 16 residues. Germline CDR1 is SQVTM and CDR2 is ANQGSEA. The CDR3 reads CSVEEPDRGSDGELFF. The DNA for the CDR3 is TGCAGCGTTGAAGAACCAGACAGGGGCTCTGACGGGGAGCTGTTTTTT.

This clonotype was recorded a few times. V and J are TRBV7-9 and TRBJ1-5; 8 positions match TRBD1. The CDR3 contains 19 residues. Germline CDR1 and CDR2: SEHNR and FQNEAQ (reference sequence). The junction had 15 bases not matched to a gene; V was cut back by 5 bases and J by 0 bases. The CDR3 coding sequence is TGTGCCAGCAGCCCTCGTGGCAGGGGGCGTATGGATAGCAATCAGCCCCAGCATTTT. The encoded protein is CASSPRGRGRMDSNQPQHF.

V is TRBV7-9 and J is TRBJ1-1; D is unclear. This CDR3 contains 14 residues. The V end was cut by 5 bases, the J end by 3 bases, with 13 bases between. Germline V gene data show CDR1 as SEHNR and CDR2 as FQNEAQ (reference sequence). CDR3 sequence (DNA): TGTGCCAGCAGCCCTACACCCGGGTACACTGAAGCTTTCTTT. This codes for CASSPTPGYTEAFF. The full variable domain, with the rest looked up from reference TRBV7-9 and TRBJ1-1, is DTGVSQNPRHKITKRGQNVTFRCDPISEHNRLYWYRQTLGQGPEFLTYFQNEAQLEKSRLLSDRFSAERPKGSFSTLEIQRTEQGDSAMYLCASSPTPGYTEAFFGQGTRLTVV.

CDR3 nucleotide sequence: TGTGCCAGCAGCTGGGCCGGGACAGGGGACGGCTACACCTTC. Amino acid sequence: CASSWAGTGDGYTF. The chain is built from TRBV7-9 and TRBJ1-2; 10 nucleotides line up with TRBD1. This CDR3 has 14 amino acids. The V gene end was trimmed by 4 bases and the J gene end by 8 bases; junction bases not matched to a gene: 7. The germline V gene encodes CDR1 SEHNR and CDR2 FQNEAQ (reference sequence).